The entry that follows covers one TCR beta chain sequence. Its target antigen remains unknown. No base qualities exist here, and no much larger clone lies one base off it. This record belongs to a study of Tregs in tolerant kidney transplant recipients (dated by TCRdb to the late 2010s). Background for the entire study: Before combined kidney and bone marrow transplantation, this study identified donor-specific regulatory T cells using TCRbeta sequencing and then followed those same cells after transplant. TCRbeta repertoire sequencing was used in a few healthy controls to compare several methods for expanding Tregs specific for an allogeneic donor.

For TCRbeta CDR3 sequencing, genomic DNA was extracted from sorted cells using the QIAGEN DNeasy Blood and Tissue Kit. High-throughput TCRbeta CDR3 sequencing, which included PCR amplification with bias correction and internal controls, was done commercially through immunoSEQ. The authors' pipeline ran thus. A unique productive TCRbeta sequence was defined by the CDR3 nucleotide sequence when primers matched, and otherwise by the CDR3 amino acid sequence together with the Vbeta and Jbeta genes. As a correction for sorting error, sequences shared between sorted populations at a frequency ratio of 2:1 or less were discarded, and the remaining shared sequences were assigned to the higher population. Sequences were defined as donor-reactive when expanded at least 5-fold in CFSE-low cells versus unstimulated cells and present at a frequency of at least 0.01% in CFSE-low cells. Jensen-Shannon divergence, calculated on the top 100 TCRbeta sequences ranked by frequency, was used to quantify repertoire divergence. When a sample had multiple sequencing runs, each run was corrected for sorting error separately and the runs were then pooled. TCRdb provides this immuneACCESS table in a form limited to in-frame rearrangements. Some clones are lacking; in checked studies, under half of them reflect an unresolved V gene, and why the rest are absent is not known. For V, J and clone size, that table is used; D and trimming come from the DNA. The sample includes 15,000 to 20,000 clones, with 82% observed a single time. 2% to 2.5% of the sample goes to the ten largest clones.

Thawed PBMCs were FACS-sorted into unstimulated Tregs (CD4+CD25+CD127-), CD4+ non-Tregs (CD4+CD25-), CD4 cells and CD8 cells. Prior to Treg sorting, thawed PBMCs were rested overnight with approximately 210 IU/ml IL-2 at 37 degrees C. Healthy control blood was obtained either as purchased buffy coats or from healthy volunteers. Healthy control blood was separated into PBMCs by Ficoll density gradient and cryopreserved, and patient PBMCs were collected both before and after transplant. There are 16 amino acids in the CDR3, from cysteine to phenylalanine inclusive. Just CDR3 DNA is preserved here, 48 bases in frame from base 1. Compared with germline, V lacks 5 bases and J lacks 2 bases; bases without a gene match: 7. CDR1 and CDR2 were assigned from the germline V gene as SGHAT and FQNNGV. What the work shows at the level of the full study, not this receptor alone: Expanding Tregs with activated donor B cells appeared to identify the most biologically relevant and donor-specific TCRbeta repertoire. The study was constrained by small patient numbers, and validation of the findings is required in larger populations and under other immunosuppression protocols. Biological reproducibility was not examined directly, but technical replication error appeared to be minimal.

The sequence was collected from a human donor in good health. The source material was Tregs from blood. The receptor chain draws on TRBV11-2 and TRBJ2-3; 10 central bases correspond to TRBD2. The nucleotide sequence is TGTGCCAGCAGCGCCCGGACTAGCGGTTACACAGATACGCAGTATTTT. It encodes CASSARTSGYTDTQYF.